These 9 T cell receptor beta chains share one sample of origin, sequenced in a study of TIL therapy for anti-PD-1-resistant metastatic lung cancer. This sample's time point: pre-treatment sample, taken before nivolumab and TIL therapy. Pleural nodules or supraclavicular lymph nodes made up most of the excised metastases sampled. Sequencing used immunoSEQ v3. Profiling relied on immunoSEQ multiplex PCR, and the TCRdb table lists in-frame clones only, not all of them. Among around 100,000 clones, just over 65% were seen once, and the ten largest hold over 9.5%. The sequencing used tumor tissue, collected at baseline. These receptors all stem from a person aged 25 to 80 with non-small cell lung cancer.

The CDR3 reads CASSPSLGNLGTEAFF. CDR3 bases: TGTGCCAGCTCACCATCTTTGGGCAACTTGGGGACTGAAGCTTTCTTT. V is TRBV18 and J is TRBJ1-1; D unclear. CDR1 KGHSH and CDR2 LQKENI come from the germline V gene. Trimming left V 2 bases short and J 5 bases short, with 18 bases between. This CDR3 has 16 residues.

The chain employs TRBV18 and TRBJ2-2; 9 bases line up with TRBD1. The CDR3 covers 18 residues. CDR1 is KGHSH, CDR2 LQKENI, per germline. Trimming took 0 bases from V and 0 from J; bases not matched to a gene: 5. CDR3 protein: CASSPPGTGRANTGELFF. In DNA, the CDR3 is TGTGCCAGCTCACCACCGGGGACAGGGAGGGCGAACACCGGGGAGCTGTTTTTT.

The chain employs TRBV6-5 and TRBJ1-1; perhaps TRBD1 as D (5 bases). The CDR3 has 16 residues. V dropped 0 bases and J dropped 1 base, with 12 bases sitting between them. Germline CDR1 reads MNHEY; CDR2 reads SVGAGI. This CDR3 is CASSYSRGQANTEAFF. The CDR3 DNA follows: TGTGCCAGCAGTTACTCGAGAGGACAAGCGAACACTGAAGCTTTCTTT.

This rearrangement joins TRBV24-1 to TRBJ1-5, with D hard to call. Between the trimmed V and J ends, which lost 0 bases and 3 bases, there was a span of 11 bases. Per germline, CDR1 KGHDR and CDR2 SFDVKD. The CDR3 consists of 16 residues. DNA of the CDR3: TGTGCCACCAGTGATTTGTGGGGATCAAACAATCAGCCCCAGCATTTT. It yields the protein CATSDLWGSNNQPQHF.

In this sample, this clone turned up a few times. The chain recombines TRBV2 with TRBJ1-6, with 8 bases identical to TRBD1. The CDR3 runs 15 residues. The ends lost 6 bases at V and 10 bases at J; junction bases unmatched: 11. The germline V gene has CDR1 SNHLY and CDR2 FYNNEI. The CDR3 nucleotides are TGTGCCAGCAGAGACCCCGACAGGGGTGGATCACCCCTCCACTTT. This sequence encodes CASRDPDRGGSPLHF.

The genes are TRBV30 and TRBJ2-1, with D possibly called TRBD1 or TRBD2 (5 bases each). The V end lost 4 bases, the J end lost 7 bases, and 14 bases lay between the germline ends. Germline V CDR1 and CDR2: GTSNPN, SVGIG (reference sequence). This CDR3 contains 13 residues. In DNA, the CDR3 is TGTGCCTGGACTAGGGACCGAAGGAATGAGCAGTTCTTC. Protein sequence: CAWTRDRRNEQFF.

The chain carries TRBV28 and TRBJ1-3; D call uncertain. The CDR3 is 15 residues long. Germline-derived CDR1 and CDR2 are MDHEN and SYDVKM. The ends were cut back, 3 bases at V and 3 bases at J, with 12 bases in the middle. CDR3 DNA sequence: TGTGCCAGCAGTTTGAGGTCGTATGGTGGAAACACCATATATTTT. This gives the protein CASSLRSYGGNTIYF.

The gene calls are TRBV6-5 and TRBJ1-5; D call uncertain. Germline V gene lookup returns CDR1 MNHEY and CDR2 SVGAGI. Trimming took off 6 bases at V and 3 bases at J, with 12 bases between the two ends. The CDR3 totals 14 residues. Written as DNA, the CDR3 is TGTGCCAGCAGAGTTGGGGAGCCCAATCAGCCCCAGCATTTT. Translation gives CASRVGEPNQPQHF.

The chain is built from TRBV9 and TRBJ1-1; D is unclear. The V and J ends lost 3 bases and 6 bases respectively, with 12 bases between them. The CDR3 sequence is 13 residues long. CDR1 is SGDLS, CDR2 YYNGEE, per germline. DNA for the CDR3: TGTGCCAGCAGCGCGCGTAGGGAATCTGAAGCTTTCTTT. Its translation is CASSARRESEAFF.